Presented here are 6 T cell receptor beta chains from one specimen sequenced in a study of blood T cell repertoires in COVID-19. Measured with immunoSEQ multiplex PCR; TCRdb has only the in-frame clones, and not every one. The table includes 80,000 to 130,000 clones, just under 95% detected once. The sample consisted of peripheral blood. Receptor source: a man aged 70-80 years with acute or convalescent COVID-19.

This clone was picked up one time. V usage is TRBV2 and J usage is TRBJ2-7, with D perhaps matching TRBD2 (5 bases). CDR1 is SNHLY, CDR2 FYNNEI, per germline. The CDR3 has 15 amino acids. V was clipped by 3 bases and J by 2 bases, with 14 bases between them. CDR3 amino acids: CASSEIGSGAYEQYF. The CDR3 DNA is TGTGCCAGCAGTGAGATAGGGAGTGGAGCCTACGAGCAGTACTTC.

V and J are TRBV14 and TRBJ2-1, with a possible D match to TRBD2 (6 bases). CDR1 and CDR2 from the germline V gene are SGHDN and FVKESK. Between the trimmed V and J ends, which lost 4 bases and 6 bases, there was a span of 16 bases. The CDR3 length is 15 residues. CDR3: CASSPPAGNVNEQFF. The CDR3 nucleotides are TGTGCCAGCAGCCCCCCGGCGGGAAATGTCAATGAGCAGTTCTTC.

The chain is built from TRBV7-9 and TRBJ1-1; 7 bases fit TRBD1. The CDR3 runs to 15 residues. With V trimmed by 1 base and J by 1 base, 3 bases remained unmatched. Germline CDR1 and CDR2: SEHNR and FQNEAQ (reference sequence). The CDR3 DNA reads as TGTGCCAGCAGCTTAGTTTGGGACAGGAACACTGAAGCTTTCTTT. It yields the protein CASSLVWDRNTEAFF.

The chain combines TRBV2 with TRBJ2-7; 14 nucleotides align to TRBD2. Germline V gene data show CDR1 as SNHLY and CDR2 as FYNNEI. The CDR3 length is 14 residues. With V trimmed by 7 bases and J by 4 bases, 3 bases remained unmatched. CDR3 region: CASKTSGRAYEQYF. The CDR3 bases are TGTGCCAGCAAGACTAGCGGGAGGGCTTACGAGCAGTACTTC.

V and J are TRBV7-3 and TRBJ2-3; TRBD2 matches at 9 bases. Trimming removed 7 bases from V and 4 bases from J; junction bases left unmatched: 6. From germline, CDR1 is SGHTA and CDR2 FQGTGA. The CDR3 extends over 14 amino acids. CDR3 sequence reads: CASKETSGSDTQYF. As DNA, the CDR3 is TGTGCCAGCAAGGAGACTAGCGGATCAGATACGCAGTATTTT.

V and J are TRBV11-2 and TRBJ2-5; 7 bases are a match to TRBD1. Germline assignment: CDR1 SGHAT and CDR2 FQNNGV. This CDR3 comprises 14 residues. Losses at the gene ends were 5 bases for V and 0 bases for J; bases not matched to a gene: 3. DNA of the CDR3: TGTGCCAGCAGCCAGACAGGGTACCAAGAGACCCAGTACTTC. Translated: CASSQTGYQETQYF.